The 10 T cell receptor beta chains presented below share a single source sample, sequenced in a study of T cells in narcolepsy. Assay used: immunoSEQ multiplex PCR; TCRdb lists only in-frame clones, some missing. The table shows some 30,000 clones, with around 80% occurring only once. What was sequenced was CD45RA- memory CD4+ T cells from PBMCs. The receptors here all came from a human donor with narcolepsy.

This clone was seen once. The V call is TRBV29-1, the J call TRBJ1-6; D is uncertain. CDR1 and CDR2 (germline): SQVTM, ANQGSEA. The CDR3 totals 14 residues. Trimming pared 4 bases from V and 5 bases from J, leaving 12 bases between. In DNA form, the CDR3 reads TGCAGCGTTGTGGCGGAGCAGCATAATTCACCCCTCCACTTT. This encodes CSVVAEQHNSPLHF.

Points on this clone: Other nucleotide sequences in the sample specify the same CDR3. CDR3 loop: CASSSWTDTQYF. CDR3 nucleotides: TGTGCCAGCAGCTCCTGGACGGATACGCAGTATTTT. The chain has TRBV11-2 and TRBJ2-3, with D hard to call. In germline, CDR1 is SGHAT, CDR2 FQNNGV. V was shortened by 4 bases and J by 6 bases, with 8 bases between the two germline ends. This CDR3 comprises 12 residues.

The V gene is TRBV7-2, the J gene TRBJ2-4; weak D call: TRBD1 (8 bases). The CDR3 runs to 17 residues. CDR1 and CDR2 from the germline V gene are SGHTA and FQGNSA. V dropped 5 bases and J dropped 0 bases, with 17 bases sitting between them. The CDR3 protein is CASSQGGTGLAKNIQYF. The CDR3 DNA is TGTGCCAGCAGCCAGGGGGGGACAGGCCTAGCCAAAAACATTCAGTACTTC.

This sequence joins TRBV7-6 and TRBJ2-7, with D maybe TRBD2 (5 bases). There are 12 residues in the CDR3. Germline CDR1 reads SGHVS; CDR2 reads FNYEAQ. V was shortened by 6 bases and J by 3 bases, with 9 bases between the two germline ends. The CDR3 DNA sequence: TGTGCCAGCAGTTCCGGGGACTACGAGCAGTACTTC. Protein sequence: CASSSGDYEQYF.

The gene calls are TRBV19 and TRBJ1-3; D ambiguous. Germline CDR1 reads LNHDA; CDR2 reads SQIVND (reference sequence). Trimming removed 3 bases at V and 2 bases at J, with 11 bases between. The CDR3 totals 15 residues. CDR3 in amino acids: CASSIGLVPGNTIYF. The CDR3 nucleotides read TGTGCCAGTAGTATTGGGCTTGTCCCTGGAAACACCATATATTTT.

This sequence joins TRBV27 and TRBJ2-7; no definite D call. Germline assignment: CDR1 MNHEY and CDR2 SMNVEV (reference sequence). CDR3 length: 11 amino acids. V lost 5 bases to trimming and J lost 5 bases, with 7 bases between them. The CDR3 loop is CASSERNEQYF. CDR3 DNA sequence: TGTGCCAGCAGTGAACGTAACGAGCAGTACTTC.

The sample holds a few counts of this clone. The J gene is TRBJ2-7, the V gene TRBV19, with D possibly matching TRBD2 (6 bases). Germline-derived CDR1 and CDR2 are LNHDA and SQIVND (reference sequence). The CDR3 spans 15 residues. The V and J ends lost 5 bases and 2 bases respectively, with 16 bases between them. The CDR3 DNA follows: TGTGCCAGTAGTTATAGAGGGCGGGACCCCTACGAGCAGTACTTC. It specifies CASSYRGRDPYEQYF. Complete variable domain (other parts from reference TRBV19 and TRBJ2-7): DGGITQSPKYLFRKEGQNVTLSCEQNLNHDAMYWYRQDPGQGLRLIYYSQIVNDFQKGDIAEGYSVSREKKESFPLTVTSAQKNPTAFYLCASSYRGRDPYEQYFGPGTRLTVT.

This clone was seen only a few times. The chain recombines TRBV9 with TRBJ2-5, with TRBD2 matching over 9 bases. The CDR3 covers 15 residues. Germline V lookup: CDR1 SGDLS, CDR2 YYNGEE. V shed 4 bases, J shed 5 bases, and the junction held 9 bases outside the gene matches. CDR3 bases: TGTGCCAGCAGCCCGAGCACGGCGGGGGGGGAGACCCAGTACTTC. Its translation is CASSPSTAGGETQYF.

This clone was seen only a few times. The rearrangement uses TRBV11-3 and TRBJ2-1, with 10 bases matching TRBD2. V was clipped by 5 bases and J by 9 bases; unmatched bases: 7. Looked up from germline, CDR1 is SGHNT and CDR2 is YENEEA. This CDR3 is built from 14 residues. The CDR3 nucleotides read TGTGCCAGCAGCGTTAAAGCGGGAGGGTCTGAGCAGTTCTTC. Its translation is CASSVKAGGSEQFF.

The chain recombines TRBV7-9 with TRBJ1-1; D not certain. V lost 5 bases to trimming and J lost 4 bases, with 14 bases between them. The CDR3 totals 14 residues. Germline V gene data show CDR1 as SEHNR and CDR2 as FQNEAQ (reference sequence). The CDR3 region has the DNA TGTGCCAGCAGCATGAACAGTGCTGGCACTGAAGCTTTCTTT. Translated, it gives CASSMNSAGTEAFF.